The source of this T cell receptor (beta chain) is a study of blood T cell repertoires in COVID-19. Whole-study context: Sample material is recorded as cDNA or gDNA derived from T cells, B-cell-depleted T cells, or PBMCs.

In the original processing: Cell counts per sample came from amplifying reference gene primers. TCRdb's table, derived via immunoSEQ multiplex PCR, lists solely in-frame clones and lacks some. V and J calls and clone size follow that table, whereas D and trimming were derived from the DNA. Of about 230,000 clones in the sample, 88% were seen once. The germline V and J ends were trimmed by 4 bases and 5 bases, with 11 bases remaining between them. This CDR3 spans 14 amino acids. CDR1 LNHDA and CDR2 SQIVND come from the germline V gene (reference sequence). Participants classified as exposed had met a COVID-19 case within 2 weeks before study entry.

The sequencing input was PBMCs or T cells enriched from blood (not recorded which). V usage is TRBV19 and J usage is TRBJ1-4, with D hard to call. This clonotype was sampled from a woman in her twenties or thirties who had been exposed to COVID-19. The CDR3 protein is CASSKPGMNEKLFF. The CDR3 coding sequence is TGTGCCAGTAGTAAACCGGGAATGAATGAAAAACTGTTTTTT.